Each of the 7 T cell receptor beta chains below was sequenced from the same sample in a study of T cells in Graves' hyperthyroidism and ophthalmopathy (dated by TCRdb to the late 2010s). The library was made by multiplex PCR. The reads were generated on an Illumina HiSeq 2000. TCR beta CDR3 regions were amplified from RNA transcripts. The first round of RT-PCR for the TCR CDR3 was performed with the HTBI primer set and the Qiagen OneStep RT-PCR kit. Through fastp at Q25 and MiXCR, TCRdb rebuilt clones from the public reads, retaining in-frame beta chains. Entries that share a CDR3 protein sequence are merged under the most common genes and DNA. This sample has 300,000 to 400,000 distinct CDR3 sequences in its table, and 14% of those were observed once. The top ten clones comprise 8% to 13% of the sample. Material for sequencing was blood. These receptors all come from a woman in her sixties or seventies with Graves' hyperthyroidism.

The chain recombines TRBV7-9 with TRBJ1-2, with D perhaps matching TRBD1 (5 bases). The germline V gene has CDR1 SEHNR and CDR2 FQNEAQ (reference sequence). The V and J ends lost 3 bases and 8 bases respectively, with 28 bases between them. This CDR3 has 18 residues. The CDR3: CASSLLSGGTHTQDGYTF. CDR3 bases: TGTGCCAGCAGCTTGTTATCTGGAGGGACCCACACCCAGGACGGCTACACCTTC.

This clonotype has at least ten counts. The CDR3 loop reads CSATGLAGLANTGELFF. The CDR3 DNA reads as TGCAGTGCTACGGGACTAGCCGGGTTGGCGAACACCGGGGAGCTGTTTTTT. The J gene is TRBJ2-2, the V gene TRBV20-1, with 9 bases lining up with TRBD2. The germline CDR1 and CDR2 sequences are DFQATT and SNEGSKA (reference sequence). The CDR3 consists of 17 residues. The ends lost 4 bases at V and 0 bases at J; junction bases unmatched: 9.

This clonotype was detected many times. The chain has TRBV24-1 and TRBJ2-1; 8 positions agree with TRBD1. The CDR3 totals 14 residues. Germline values: CDR1 KGHDR, CDR2 SFDVKD. V lost 4 bases and J lost 8; bases outside the gene matches: 6. CDR3 residues: CATSDLTGVDEQFF. The CDR3 bases are TGTGCCACCAGTGACTTGACAGGGGTCGATGAGCAGTTCTTC.

This clonotype was counted at least ten times. J is TRBJ2-1 and V is TRBV20-1; 12 bases agree with TRBD2. V lost 0 bases and J lost 9; bases outside the gene matches: 6. CDR1 is DFQATT, CDR2 SNEGSKA, per germline (reference sequence). The CDR3 spans 15 residues. The CDR3 spells CSARDELAGGGEQFF. The DNA of the CDR3 is TGCAGTGCTAGAGATGAGCTAGCGGGAGGGGGTGAGCAGTTCTTC.

The chain links TRBV4-1 to TRBJ2-7; no definite D call. V was pared by 1 base and J by 4 bases, with 8 bases between. The CDR3 is made up of 13 amino acids. CDR1 is MGHRA, CDR2 YSYEKL, per germline. Here the CDR3 reads CASSQVSFYEQYF. The CDR3 DNA sequence: TGCGCCAGCAGCCAAGTTTCGTTTTACGAGCAGTACTTC.

This clonotype was counted ten times or more. The chain carries TRBV20-1 and TRBJ2-7, with D perhaps being TRBD1 or TRBD2 (5 bases each). The CDR3 sequence is 13 residues long. Trimming stripped 5 bases from V and 5 bases from J, with 16 bases between. CDR1 and CDR2 (germline): DFQATT, SNEGSKA (reference sequence). The CDR3 loop is CSASGTAFNEQYF. In DNA, the CDR3 is TGCAGTGCTTCCGGGACGGCATTCAACGAGCAGTACTTC.

This clonotype was counted at least ten times. The V and J genes are TRBV11-2 and TRBJ1-1, with D possibly TRBD1 on 5 matching bases. Trimming cost V 5 bases and J 4 bases, with 17 bases left between them. The CDR3 is made up of 15 amino acids. Germline CDR1 is SGHAT and CDR2 is FQNNGV. The CDR3 nucleotides are TGTGCCAGCAGCACACGACAGACGTTGAGCACTGAAGCTTTCTTT. The encoded protein is CASSTRQTLSTEAFF.